One sample yielded the 32 T cell receptor beta chains listed below, sequenced in a study of memory CD4+ T cells and cytomegalovirus serostatus (dated by TCRdb to between 2017 and 2020). Single viable CD3+CD4+CD8-CD45RO+ cells were sorted as memory CD4+ T cells on a FACSAria II. Receptor libraries were prepared by the immunoSEQ multiplex PCR assay. TCRdb limited this immuneACCESS table to in-frame rearrangements with V and J called. A share of clones is missing; checked studies link under half to unresolved V genes, and the rest is unexplained. The sample profile shows about 62,000 clones; about 70% of them were found once. The ten largest clones capture 4% to 5% of the sample. Sequenced input: memory CD4+ T cells from blood. The receptors originated from an adult in good health and CMV-seropositive.

This clone was picked up one time. The genes are TRBV7-8 and TRBJ2-1, with a possible D match to TRBD1 (6 bases). This CDR3 region has 15 residues. Trimming left V 3 bases short and J 4 bases short, with 13 bases between. CDR1 SGHVS and CDR2 FQNEAQ come from the germline V gene. CDR3 DNA: TGTGCCAGCAGCTTTCAGGGGACCCTTTACAATGAGCAGTTCTTC. It encodes CASSFQGTLYNEQFF.

This chain joins TRBV6-5 and TRBJ2-3, with 8 positions matching TRBD1. The ends lost 0 bases at V and 4 bases at J; junction bases unmatched: 6. The CDR3 is 16 residues long. Germline CDR1 reads MNHEY; CDR2 reads SVGAGI. The CDR3 bases are TGTGCCAGCAGTTACTCCGGACAGGGCGGTTCAGATACGCAGTATTTT. Its protein is CASSYSGQGGSDTQYF.

The table lists this clone with a few counts. The J gene is TRBJ1-1, the V gene TRBV20-1; D gene unclear. Deletions cut 4 bases from V and 8 bases from J, with 11 bases between. Per germline, CDR1 DFQATT and CDR2 SNEGSKA (reference sequence). There are 11 residues in the CDR3. In DNA form, the CDR3 reads TGCAGTGCTATCAAGACCGTCGAAGCTTTCTTT. This gives the protein CSAIKTVEAFF.

The V and J genes are TRBV15 and TRBJ1-5; D is unclear. Germline V lookup: CDR1 LNHNV, CDR2 YYDKDF (reference sequence). This CDR3 is 14 amino acids long. Trimming removed 3 bases at V and 4 bases at J, with 10 bases between. The CDR3 loop is CATSSKRANQPQHF. CDR3 bases: TGTGCCACCAGCAGTAAGCGGGCTAATCAGCCCCAGCATTTT.

The chain has TRBV5-4 and TRBJ1-2, with D maybe TRBD1 (5 bases). Trimming shortened V by 2 bases and J by 3 bases, and 11 bases separated the two germline ends. Per germline, CDR1 SGHNT and CDR2 YYREEE (reference sequence). The CDR3 is made up of 14 amino acids. This CDR3 reads CASSFQGEDYGYTF. As DNA, the CDR3 is TGTGCCAGCAGCTTCCAGGGAGAAGACTATGGCTACACCTTC.

The chain recombines TRBV2 with TRBJ1-4, with unresolved D. Trimming removed 4 bases from V and 8 bases from J, with 17 bases in between. Germline-derived CDR1 and CDR2 are SNHLY and FYNNEI. The CDR3 is made up of 15 amino acids. The CDR3 is CASSGVSGTLEKLFF. The CDR3 DNA sequence: TGTGCCAGCAGTGGTGTCAGCGGAACCCTAGAAAAACTGTTTTTT.

The chain couples TRBV18 to TRBJ2-3; tentatively, D is TRBD1 (6 bases). The V and J ends lost 4 bases and 2 bases respectively, with 10 bases between them. The germline CDR1 and CDR2 sequences are KGHSH and LQKENI. The CDR3 loop spans 14 amino acids. CDR3 in amino acids: CASSLGHPTDTQYF. CDR3 DNA sequence: TGTGCCAGCTCACTGGGACACCCCACAGATACGCAGTATTTT.

V gene TRBV11-2 combines with J gene TRBJ1-2; maybe TRBD1 (5 bases). The CDR3 spans 13 residues. Trimming shortened V by 1 base and J by 8 bases, and 11 bases separated the two germline ends. Germline CDR1 is SGHAT and CDR2 is FQNNGV. CDR3 in amino acids: CASSLAQGGGYTF. The DNA of the CDR3 is TGTGCCAGCAGCTTAGCCCAGGGTGGCGGCTACACCTTC.

This chain uses TRBV19 with TRBJ1-3, with a possible D match to TRBD1 (6 bases). The CDR3 loop spans 15 amino acids. V was clipped by 6 bases and J by 2 bases, with 14 bases between them. CDR1 LNHDA and CDR2 SQIVND come from the germline V gene (reference sequence). The CDR3 loop reads CASRLQGVAGNTIYF. CDR3 sequence (DNA): TGTGCCAGTAGATTACAGGGAGTCGCTGGAAACACCATATATTTT.

The genes are TRBV27 and TRBJ1-1, with 8 bases aligning to TRBD1. Germline values: CDR1 MNHEY, CDR2 SMNVEV (reference sequence). The CDR3 runs 17 residues. V lost 6 bases, J lost 0 bases, and 12 bases stayed unmatched. Here the CDR3 DNA reads TGTGCCAGCAGGAGGACAGGGACTAGGCACATGAACACTGAAGCTTTCTTT. Translating it yields CASRRTGTRHMNTEAFF.

The CDR3 sequence is CASSSYVMNTEAFF. CDR3 sequence (DNA): TGCGCCAGCAGCTCATACGTTATGAACACTGAAGCTTTCTTT. The chain employs TRBV5-1 and TRBJ1-1, with D uncertain. Germline CDR1 reads SGHRS; CDR2 reads YFSETQ. Deletions cut 3 bases from V and 0 bases from J, with 9 bases between. This CDR3 is built from 14 residues.

Only a few counts were recorded for this clone. This sequence joins TRBV28 and TRBJ1-4; 8 nucleotides align to TRBD1. CDR3 length: 19 residues. Germline V gene lookup returns CDR1 MDHEN and CDR2 SYDVKM. The J segment lost 1 base and the V segment lost 1 base, leaving 11 bases of the junction unmatched. The DNA for the CDR3 is TGTGCCAGCAGTTTATCCAGGGGGCGCGGTTATGGAACTAATGAAAAACTGTTTTTT. This sequence encodes CASSLSRGRGYGTNEKLFF.

The CDR3 sequence is CASSPHNSGKNGYTF. For the CDR3, the DNA is TGTGCCAGCAGTCCCCACAACTCAGGGAAGAATGGCTACACCTTC. This chain uses TRBV27 with TRBJ1-2, with D perhaps TRBD1 (5 bases). V lost 5 bases, J lost 6 bases, and 19 bases lay in between. Germline V gives CDR1 MNHEY, CDR2 SMNVEV (reference sequence). The CDR3 is 15 residues long.

This chain links TRBV6-5 with TRBJ2-7; the match to TRBD2 covers 8 bases. There are 15 residues in the CDR3. From germline, CDR1 is MNHEY and CDR2 SVGAGI. The junction had 8 bases not matched to a gene; V was cut back by 7 bases and J by 0 bases. The DNA for the CDR3 is TGTGCCAGCACTCCCCCCAGCGGGGGCTCCTACGAGCAGTACTTC. It yields the protein CASTPPSGGSYEQYF.

This chain uses TRBV19 with TRBJ1-1; the match to TRBD1 covers 9 bases. This CDR3 comprises 14 residues. Trimming removed 5 bases from V and 10 bases from J; junction bases left unmatched: 11. Germline V gives CDR1 LNHDA, CDR2 SQIVND (reference sequence). CDR3 in amino acids: CASSLGQGQKRAFF. The DNA of the CDR3 is TGTGCCAGTAGTTTGGGACAGGGACAAAAAAGAGCTTTCTTT.

The rearrangement joins TRBV5-4 to TRBJ2-3; 14 nucleotides agree with TRBD2. The V segment lost 4 bases and the J segment 0 bases; nucleotides outside the gene matches: 4. The CDR3 runs 17 residues. Per the germline V gene, CDR1 is SGHNT and CDR2 is YYREEE (reference sequence). As DNA, the CDR3 is TGTGCCAGCAGCACCGGACTAGCGGGGGGTAGCACAGATACGCAGTATTTT. Its translation is CASSTGLAGGSTDTQYF.

This chain joins TRBV6-1 and TRBJ1-2; D unclear. Germline values: CDR1 MNHNS, CDR2 SASEGT. This CDR3 comprises 13 residues. Trimming took off 7 bases at V and 3 bases at J, with 12 bases between the two ends. CDR3: CASTPKWDYGYTF. The CDR3, as DNA: TGTGCCAGCACCCCCAAGTGGGACTATGGCTACACCTTC.

The chain combines TRBV19 with TRBJ2-1, with 8 bases that match TRBD1. This CDR3 has 15 residues. V lost 3 bases, J lost 8 bases, and 9 bases stayed unmatched. Germline V gene sequence: CDR1 LNHDA, CDR2 SQIVND (reference sequence). The CDR3 reads CASSIRRTGWYEQFF. CDR3 nucleotides: TGTGCCAGTAGTATTAGGCGGACAGGGTGGTATGAGCAGTTCTTC.

V and J are TRBV7-8 and TRBJ2-7; 7 bases line up with TRBD2. The CDR3 totals 11 residues. Germline V gives CDR1 SGHVS, CDR2 FQNEAQ. The trim removed 4 bases at V and 7 bases at J, leaving 1 base unmatched. The CDR3 bases are TGTGCCAGCAGCTGGGAGGGAGAGCAGTACTTC. It is translated as CASSWEGEQYF.

This clone was detected only a few times. This chain links TRBV9 with TRBJ1-5; 7 bases agree with TRBD1. CDR3 length: 17 amino acids. V dropped 2 bases and J dropped 4; count of bases not matched to a gene: 12. Germline CDR1 reads SGDLS; CDR2 reads YYNGEE. The DNA of the CDR3 is TGTGCCAGCAGCGTTACAGGGGACCCTGGGGGAAATCAGCCCCAGCATTTT. Protein product: CASSVTGDPGGNQPQHF.

This chain links TRBV6-5 with TRBJ1-2, with TRBD1 matching over 9 bases. This CDR3 is built from 14 residues. Trimming took 5 bases from V and 5 from J; bases not matched to a gene: 6. Germline values: CDR1 MNHEY, CDR2 SVGAGI. The CDR3 spells CASSPRDREYGYTF. DNA of the CDR3: TGTGCCAGCAGTCCCCGGGACAGGGAATATGGCTACACCTTC.

The V and J genes are TRBV29-1 and TRBJ2-2; 9 bases are shared with TRBD1. This CDR3 is 14 amino acids long. The ends lost 6 bases at V and 5 bases at J; junction bases unmatched: 7. Germline V gene data show CDR1 as SQVTM and CDR2 as ANQGSEA. The CDR3 spells CSVAAGQGTGELFF. In DNA, the CDR3 is TGCAGCGTCGCTGCCGGACAGGGGACCGGGGAGCTGTTTTTT.

The DNA of the CDR3 is TGTGCCTGGAGGCAAGGATCCGTCGGTTCACCCCTCCACTTT. Protein product: CAWRQGSVGSPLHF. The chain employs TRBV30 and TRBJ1-6, with D unresolved. Germline V CDR1 and CDR2: GTSNPN, SVGIG (reference sequence). Trimming cost V 3 bases and J 9 bases, with 15 bases left between them. CDR3 length equals 14 residues.

The chain recombines TRBV5-6 with TRBJ2-7, with a weak D call TRBD1 (6 bases). This CDR3 comprises 15 residues. Germline-derived CDR1 and CDR2 are SGHDT and YYEEEE. Trimming pared 5 bases from V and 4 bases from J, leaving 19 bases between. The CDR3 DNA is TGTGCCAGCAGTTTCAGGGGATCTCTTGGGTACGAGCAGTACTTC. Translated: CASSFRGSLGYEQYF.

On this clone itself: An end of the junction does not agree with germline; a read error may underlie this. The chain recombines TRBV28 with TRBJ1-5, with 10 bases matching TRBD1. Germline loops: CDR1 MDHEN, CDR2 SYDVKM. The CDR3 sequence is 15 residues long. The CDR3 nucleotides are TGTGCCAGCAGTTTTGCGACAGGGGGCAAGCAGCCCCAGCATTTT. Encoded protein: CASSFATGGKQPQHF.

This clone was seen only a few times. The V and J genes are TRBV7-2 and TRBJ1-1; TRBD1 agrees at 7 bases. The V gene's germline CDR1 is SGHTA and CDR2 FQGNSA. The CDR3 contains 15 residues. V shed 5 bases and J 7 bases; nucleotides not matched to a gene: 13. The CDR3, as DNA: TGTGCCAGCAGCGCCTCGACAGGGATTGGTAATGAAGCTTTCTTT. It is translated as CASSASTGIGNEAFF.

This clone has more than one count but fewer than ten. As DNA, the CDR3 is TGCGCCAGCAGCCAAGATAGGGCGGGACAGGGCTCGGTCAACTATGGCTACACCTTC. Its translation: CASSQDRAGQGSVNYGYTF. The V gene is TRBV4-1, the J gene TRBJ1-2, with 9 bases that match TRBD1. The trim removed 0 bases at V and 2 bases at J, leaving 13 bases unmatched. Germline V gene lookup returns CDR1 MGHRA and CDR2 YSYEKL. The CDR3 length is 19 residues.

This chain joins TRBV7-9 and TRBJ1-2, with D possibly matching TRBD1 (5 bases). V was cut by 5 bases and J by 6 bases, with 22 bases left in between. The CDR3 runs 16 residues. The germline gives CDR1 SEHNR, CDR2 FQNEAQ (reference sequence). Here the CDR3 reads CASSNRTGTGPDGYTF. The CDR3 DNA reads as TGTGCCAGCAGCAACCGAACCGGGACCGGGCCCGATGGCTACACCTTC.

The V call is TRBV5-6, the J call TRBJ1-2; no firm D call. This CDR3 region has 13 residues. V was cut by 4 bases and J by 4 bases, with 11 bases left in between. Per the germline V gene, CDR1 is SGHDT and CDR2 is YYEEEE. CDR3 amino acids: CASSPPDAYGYTF. The CDR3 bases are TGTGCCAGCAGCCCCCCAGACGCCTATGGCTACACCTTC.

This clone was counted at least ten times. The chain joins TRBV27 to TRBJ1-2, with 8 positions matching TRBD1. Germline lookup yields CDR1 MNHEY and CDR2 SMNVEV (reference sequence). V shed 6 bases, J shed 6 bases, and the junction held 6 bases outside the gene matches. The CDR3 spans 13 residues. The CDR3 DNA sequence: TGTGCCAGCAGACCTCAGGGGGCTAATGGCTACACCTTC. This codes for CASRPQGANGYTF.

J is TRBJ2-2 and V is TRBV7-2; TRBD1 or TRBD2 may be the D gene (7 bases each). Trimming cost V 5 bases and J 6 bases, with 13 bases left between them. The CDR3 is 14 residues long. Germline V CDR1 and CDR2: SGHTA, FQGNSA. CDR3 sequence: CASSQGGTAGELFF. Written as DNA, the CDR3 is TGTGCCAGCAGCCAGGGGGGGACGGCCGGGGAGCTGTTTTTT.

The V call is TRBV11-2, the J call TRBJ2-5; D is possibly TRBD1 (5 bases). Germline CDR1 reads SGHAT; CDR2 reads FQNNGV. The CDR3 contains 13 residues. The V and J ends lost 1 base and 4 bases respectively, with 7 bases between them. For the CDR3, the DNA is TGTGCCAGCAGCTTAGGCAGGGTAGAGACCCAGTACTTC. The encoded protein is CASSLGRVETQYF.